This TCR beta chain was sequenced for a study of T-cell reconstitution after alpha-beta-depleted transplantation in children (dated by TCRdb to 2016 to 2017). For the study in its entirety: T-cell immune reconstitution after TCRalphabeta/CD19-depleted allogeneic hematopoietic cell transplantation in children was quantitatively tracked in the study by means of TCR repertoire profiling. The paper as a whole reports these results and caveats: About two months after transplant, the apparently early recovery of alphabetaT-cell counts reportedly depended on just several hundred clones that had expanded rapidly and came from non-depleted graft cells. In some patients, the high TCRbeta diversity seen at day 60 was put down to recipient T cells and intrathymic progenitors that had survived conditioning. The frequencies of hyperexpanded clones fell over the following months, and after one year, T-cell counts and TCRbeta diversity were mostly attributed to newly produced T cells.

The CDR3 length equals 13 residues, ends included. The DNA shown is the 39-base CDR3, in frame from base 1. In the germline V gene, CDR1 corresponds to SGHTA and CDR2 to FQGNSA. V is pruned by 1 base and J by 8 bases, leaving 3 bases of the junction without a gene match. Worth noting for this clonotype: It lacks a known antigen. It may be a read error: a sequence one base away is much more abundant. No conserved phenylalanine or tryptophan is present at the end of the CDR3, so a read error is the likely explanation.

Read against the paper, the sample's treatment or condition label means: allogeneic hematopoietic cell transplantation with graft depleted of TCRalphabeta T cells and CD19 B cells. The children who served as transplant recipients had been given grafts of TCRalphabeta/CD19-depleted allogeneic hematopoietic cells. Receptor amplification or capture employed PCR. This sample was sequenced with an Illumina HiSeq 2500. TCR library preparation used molecular barcoding, with unique molecular identifiers applied to normalize quantification of the TCRbeta repertoire. TCRdb trimmed public reads at Q25 via fastp, called clones via MiXCR and kept in-frame beta chains. Rows merge per CDR3 protein into single entries with the most common DNA and genes. The sample table contains just under 250,000 distinct CDR3 sequences; only one count was recorded for 20% to 30% of them. About 2.6% of the sample lies in the top ten.

This receptor was identified in a girl aged 2-10 years with Fanconi anemia, due to receive a stem cell transplant. The rearrangement joined TRBV7-2 to TRBJ1-1, with 8 bases in between that match TRBD1. This sample comprised PBMCs, obtained before TCRalphabeta/CD19-depleted stem cell transplant. The DNA sequence reads TGTGCCAGCAGCTTAGGGGGACAGGCCGAAGCTTTCTCT. It codes for CASSLGGQAEAFS.